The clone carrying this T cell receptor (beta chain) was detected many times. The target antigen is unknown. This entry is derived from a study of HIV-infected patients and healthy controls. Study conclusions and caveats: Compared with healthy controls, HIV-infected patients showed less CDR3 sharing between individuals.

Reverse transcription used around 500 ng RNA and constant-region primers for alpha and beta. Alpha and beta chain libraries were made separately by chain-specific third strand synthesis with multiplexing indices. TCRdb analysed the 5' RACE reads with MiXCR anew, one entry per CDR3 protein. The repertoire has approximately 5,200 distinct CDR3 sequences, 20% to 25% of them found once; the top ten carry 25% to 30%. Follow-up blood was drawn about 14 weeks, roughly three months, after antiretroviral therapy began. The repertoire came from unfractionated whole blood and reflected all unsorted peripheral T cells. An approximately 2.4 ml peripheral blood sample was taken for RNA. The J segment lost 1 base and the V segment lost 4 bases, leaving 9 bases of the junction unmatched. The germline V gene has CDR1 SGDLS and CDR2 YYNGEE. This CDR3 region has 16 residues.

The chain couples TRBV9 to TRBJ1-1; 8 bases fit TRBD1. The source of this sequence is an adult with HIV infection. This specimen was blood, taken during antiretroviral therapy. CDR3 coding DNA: TGTGCCAGCAGCTCCACGACAGGGGACGCGAACACTGAAGCTTTCTTT. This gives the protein CASSSTTGDANTEAFF.